Presented here are 24 T cell receptor beta chains from one specimen sequenced in a study of cytomegalovirus exposure and HLA in healthy donors. PCR involved 60 Vbeta and 13 Jbeta primers. Clones were sequenced by immunoSEQ multiplex PCR, and TCRdb holds only the in-frame ones, with some missing. The sample data list 150,000 to 200,000 clones. Input material: PBMCs. The receptors were sampled from a woman aged 18-35 years in good health and CMV-seropositive.

The chain couples TRBV5-8 to TRBJ2-7, with TRBD2 as a possible D gene (5 bases). The V gene's germline CDR1 is SGHTS and CDR2 YDEGEE. The V end was cut by 2 bases, the J end by 3 bases, with 18 bases between. CDR3 length equals 16 residues. The CDR3 DNA reads TGTGCCAGCAGCTTTTTGCCCAGCGGAGCCTACTACGAGCAGTACTTC. It translates to CASSFLPSGAYYEQYF.

The chain has TRBV7-7 and TRBJ2-5, with TRBD1 identical over 8 bases. The CDR3 spans 15 residues. J lost 0 bases, V lost 5 bases, and 5 bases had no gene match. From germline, CDR1 is SSHAT and CDR2 FNYEAQ (reference sequence). This CDR3 is CASSREDRDQETQYF. The CDR3 bases are TGTGCCAGCAGCCGAGAGGACAGGGACCAAGAGACCCAGTACTTC.

This chain connects TRBV30 to TRBJ2-7, with 7 bases matching TRBD1. The CDR3 is made up of 12 amino acids. Trimming removed 5 bases from V and 5 bases from J; junction bases left unmatched: 6. CDR1 and CDR2 (germline): GTSNPN, SVGIG (reference sequence). The CDR3 DNA sequence: TGTGCCTGGGGAGGACAGGCGGACGAGCAGTACTTC. It yields the protein CAWGGQADEQYF. Variable domain in full (rest from reference TRBV30 and TRBJ2-7): SQTIHQWPATLVQPVGSPLSLECTVEGTSNPNLYWYRQAAGRGLQLLFYSVGIGQISSEVPQNLSASRPQDRQFILSSKKLLLSDSGFYLCAWGGQADEQYFGPGTRLTVT.

The gene calls are TRBV2 and TRBJ2-7; TRBD2 matches 9 bases. The CDR3 runs 14 residues. CDR1 is SNHLY, CDR2 FYNNEI, per germline. V shed 3 bases, J shed 2 bases, and the junction held 2 bases outside the gene matches. CDR3 bases: TGTGCCAGCAGTGACCTAGCGGGGCCCTACGAGCAGTACTTC. Translated: CASSDLAGPYEQYF. The full variable domain, completed using reference TRBV2 and TRBJ2-7, is EPEVTQTPSHQVTQMGQEVILRCVPISNHLYFYWYRQILGQKVEFLVSFYNNEISEKSEIFDDQFSVERPDGSNFTLKIRSTKLEDSAMYFCASSDLAGPYEQYFGPGTRLTVT.

The V gene is TRBV5-1, the J gene TRBJ1-6; tentative D call: TRBD1 (6 bases). The CDR3 totals 15 residues. The germline gives CDR1 SGHRS, CDR2 YFSETQ. The germline V and J ends were trimmed by 1 base and 10 bases, with 15 bases remaining between them. This CDR3 is CASSLSGRGESPLHF. The CDR3 DNA reads TGCGCCAGCAGCTTGTCGGGCAGGGGCGAATCACCCCTCCACTTT.

The chain joins TRBV7-2 to TRBJ1-3; D gene ambiguous. Germline V gene lookup returns CDR1 SGHTA and CDR2 FQGNSA. The CDR3 consists of 15 residues. Between the trimmed V and J ends, which lost 6 bases and 0 bases, there was a span of 12 bases. CDR3 DNA: TGTGCCAGCAGACGGGGTTCATTCTCTGGAAACACCATATATTTT. This encodes CASRRGSFSGNTIYF.

The rearrangement links TRBV27 to TRBJ1-2; possibly TRBD1 for D (6 bases). CDR1 is MNHEY, CDR2 SMNVEV, per germline (reference sequence). Trimming took 0 bases from V and 0 from J, leaving 14 bases between them. The CDR3 spans 17 residues. Here the CDR3 reads CASSLSQGRASNYGYTF. The DNA for the CDR3 is TGTGCCAGCAGTTTATCGCAGGGGAGAGCTTCTAACTATGGCTACACCTTC.

V gene TRBV5-4 combines with J gene TRBJ2-7, with a weak D call TRBD1 (6 bases). Germline-derived CDR1 and CDR2 are SGHNT and YYREEE (reference sequence). The V end was cut by 4 bases, the J end by 9 bases, with 23 bases between. This CDR3 is built from 15 residues. CDR3 in amino acids: CASSAHQGQARRQYF. CDR3 DNA: TGTGCCAGCAGCGCTCACCAGGGGCAAGCTCGCCGGCAGTACTTC.

This chain links TRBV6-1 with TRBJ2-1; possibly TRBD1 for D (5 bases). This CDR3 has 11 amino acids. CDR1 MNHNS and CDR2 SASEGT come from the germline V gene. Trimming pared 10 bases from V and 9 bases from J, leaving 13 bases between. The DNA of the CDR3 is TGTGCCATTTTCAGGGATAGTGAGCAGTTCTTC. Translation: CAIFRDSEQFF.

V usage is TRBV5-4 and J usage is TRBJ2-5; maybe TRBD1 (8 bases). Germline V gene data show CDR1 as SGHNT and CDR2 as YYREEE (reference sequence). V dropped 5 bases and J dropped 6 bases, with 20 bases sitting between them. The CDR3 length is 15 residues. Here the CDR3 DNA reads TGTGCCAGCAGTTCCACCGGACAGGGAGGGAAGACCCAGTACTTC. Residues: CASSSTGQGGKTQYF.

J is TRBJ2-5 and V is TRBV2, with TRBD2 identical over 14 bases. Trimming at V came to 7 bases and at J to 5 bases, leaving 3 bases not matched to a gene. Germline loops: CDR1 SNHLY, CDR2 FYNNEI. This CDR3 has 14 amino acids. The CDR3 DNA reads TGTGCCAGCACCCGGACTAGCGGGGGGGAGACCCAGTACTTC. Residues: CASTRTSGGETQYF.

The rearrangement joins TRBV30 to TRBJ1-1, with D uncertain. CDR1 and CDR2 from the germline V gene are GTSNPN and SVGIG (reference sequence). Trimming pared 0 bases from V and 0 bases from J, leaving 11 bases between. This CDR3 is 15 amino acids long. This CDR3 reads CAWSVLSGLNTEAFF. The CDR3 region has the DNA TGTGCCTGGAGTGTACTGTCAGGATTGAACACTGAAGCTTTCTTT. The full variable domain, in which reference TRBV30 and TRBJ1-1 provide the parts outside the CDR3, is SQTIHQWPATLVQPVGSPLSLECTVEGTSNPNLYWYRQAAGRGLQLLFYSVGIGQISSEVPQNLSASRPQDRQFILSSKKLLLSDSGFYLCAWSVLSGLNTEAFFGQGTRLTVV.

This chain uses TRBV5-6 with TRBJ1-2; D is unresolved. The V end was cut by 2 bases, the J end by 3 bases, with 5 bases between. Per the germline V gene, CDR1 is SGHDT and CDR2 is YYEEEE. The CDR3 runs to 12 residues. The CDR3 nucleotides are TGTGCCAGCAGCTTAATCGACTATGGCTACACCTTC. Its translation is CASSLIDYGYTF.

V gene TRBV29-1 combines with J gene TRBJ2-2, with 13 bases lining up with TRBD2. This CDR3 is 17 amino acids long. The trim removed 7 bases at V and 4 bases at J, leaving 12 bases unmatched. Germline values: CDR1 SQVTM, CDR2 ANQGSEA. CDR3 residues: CSAEGSTSGRGTGELFF. CDR3 bases: TGCAGCGCCGAGGGCAGCACTAGCGGGAGGGGCACCGGGGAGCTGTTTTTT.

V is TRBV5-1 and J is TRBJ2-1; no reliable D call. V was pared by 2 bases and J by 6 bases, with 9 bases between. There are 13 residues in the CDR3. CDR1 is SGHRS, CDR2 YFSETQ, per germline. Written as DNA, the CDR3 is TGCGCCAGCAGCTTAAACGGTGTCAATGAGCAGTTCTTC. Translating it yields CASSLNGVNEQFF.

The chain combines TRBV27 with TRBJ1-2; 8 bases match TRBD1. After removal of 3 bases from V and 5 bases from J, the junction contained 8 bases not matched to a gene. This CDR3 comprises 15 residues. Germline CDR1 is MNHEY and CDR2 is SMNVEV (reference sequence). The CDR3 DNA reads as TGTGCCAGCAGTTTGTCCGGACAGGGCCGATATGGCTACACCTTC. This encodes CASSLSGQGRYGYTF.

The gene calls are TRBV19 and TRBJ2-1; 10 bases are shared with TRBD2. V lost 3 bases to trimming and J lost 10 bases; unmatched junction nucleotides: 9. The CDR3 is 15 amino acids. In germline, CDR1 is LNHDA, CDR2 SQIVND (reference sequence). CDR3 DNA: TGTGCCAGTAGTATGAGTAGCGGGGGGCTGGGAGAGCAGTTCTTC. This encodes CASSMSSGGLGEQFF.

The chain combines TRBV19 with TRBJ2-2; 8 nucleotides line up with TRBD1. The trim removed 7 bases at V and 3 bases at J, leaving 4 bases unmatched. This CDR3 spans 14 amino acids. Germline assignment: CDR1 LNHDA and CDR2 SQIVND (reference sequence). CDR3 amino acids: CASKETGDTGELFF. CDR3 bases: TGTGCCAGTAAAGAGACAGGGGACACCGGGGAGCTGTTTTTT. The whole variable domain, remainder taken from reference TRBV19 and TRBJ2-2, is DGGITQSPKYLFRKEGQNVTLSCEQNLNHDAMYWYRQDPGQGLRLIYYSQIVNDFQKGDIAEGYSVSREKKESFPLTVTSAQKNPTAFYLCASKETGDTGELFFGEGSRLTVL.

The V call is TRBV20-1, the J call TRBJ2-1; TRBD1 aligns across 7 bases. V lost 4 bases and J lost 8; bases outside the gene matches: 2. The CDR3 runs to 11 residues. Per germline, CDR1 DFQATT and CDR2 SNEGSKA (reference sequence). The CDR3 coding sequence is TGCAGTGCTAACGACAGGGATGAGCAGTTCTTC. Translated, it gives CSANDRDEQFF.

V is TRBV29-1 and J is TRBJ2-5, with 11 bases lining up with TRBD2. The length of the CDR3 is 13 residues. Germline CDR1 is SQVTM and CDR2 is ANQGSEA. Germline trimming cut 2 bases from V and 4 bases from J; bases unmatched to any gene: 0. This CDR3 is CSVETSGRETQYF. DNA for the CDR3: TGCAGCGTTGAAACTAGCGGGAGAGAGACCCAGTACTTC.

The V call is TRBV7-2, the J call TRBJ2-7, with 9 positions matching TRBD1. This CDR3 comprises 14 residues. Trimming removed 4 bases from V and 7 bases from J; junction bases left unmatched: 8. Germline V CDR1 and CDR2: SGHTA, FQGNSA. This CDR3 is CASSSTGGAGEQYF. The CDR3 DNA sequence: TGTGCCAGCAGCTCTACAGGGGGCGCAGGGGAGCAGTACTTC.

The V gene is TRBV11-3, the J gene TRBJ1-1; TRBD1 agrees at 8 bases. Germline V lookup: CDR1 SGHNT, CDR2 YENEEA. CDR3 length: 17 residues. J gave up 1 base and V 2 bases, and 9 bases lay outside the gene matches. The CDR3 spells CASSLSPQGARNTEAFF. CDR3 in DNA: TGTGCCAGCAGCTTAAGCCCCCAGGGGGCGCGGAACACTGAAGCTTTCTTT.

The chain links TRBV6-6 to TRBJ2-7; 8 bases fit TRBD1. There are 15 residues in the CDR3. CDR1 and CDR2 (germline): MNHNY, SVGAGI (reference sequence). The trim removed 4 bases at V and 3 bases at J, leaving 8 bases unmatched. CDR3 bases: TGTGCCAGCAGTTCAAGGACAGGGATGGTCTACGAGCAGTACTTC. This gives the protein CASSSRTGMVYEQYF.

The genes are TRBV6-6 and TRBJ2-7; 12 nucleotides align to TRBD2. The CDR3 spans 15 residues. V shed 6 bases, J shed 2 bases, and the junction held 5 bases outside the gene matches. Per the germline V gene, CDR1 is MNHNY and CDR2 is SVGAGI (reference sequence). CDR3: CASSMTSGGTYEQYF. The CDR3 nucleotides are TGTGCCAGCAGCATGACTAGCGGGGGTACCTACGAGCAGTACTTC.